Following are 25 T cell receptor beta chains from one sample sequenced in a study of T cell responses to AZD1222 COVID-19 vaccine. Clones were read by immunoSEQ multiplex PCR, and TCRdb kept only the in-frame ones, dropping some. The sample has more than 150,000 clones, approximately 86% seen once. Source: peripheral blood, taken on day 0 of AZD1222 vaccination. Every receptor here comes from an adult in good health.

The gene calls are TRBV27 and TRBJ2-7; D may correspond to TRBD1 or TRBD2 (5 bases each). The CDR3 sequence is 14 residues long. Trimming pared 5 bases from V and 3 bases from J, leaving 14 bases between. Looked up from germline, CDR1 is MNHEY and CDR2 is SMNVEV (reference sequence). The CDR3 sequence: CASSPGTSHYEQYF. The DNA of the CDR3 is TGTGCCAGCAGTCCCGGGACCTCACACTACGAGCAGTACTTC.

Comment on this clone: Additional DNA sequences in this sample encode the identical CDR3. The V gene is TRBV27, the J gene TRBJ2-7; the D gene is possibly TRBD2 (6 bases). The ends were cut back, 6 bases at V and 3 bases at J, with 12 bases in the middle. This CDR3 spans 13 amino acids. CDR1 and CDR2 (germline): MNHEY, SMNVEV (reference sequence). The CDR3 DNA follows: TGTGCCAGCAGCCTGGGGGGAGGCTACGAGCAGTACTTC. This codes for CASSLGGGYEQYF.

In its sample, this clone was seen once. The gene calls are TRBV12-3 or TRBV12-4 and TRBJ1-6, with no clear D. The V end was cut by 7 bases, the J end by 14 bases, with 9 bases between. The CDR3 totals 10 residues. The CDR3 sequence is CASKGLTLHF. DNA for the CDR3: TGTGCCAGCAAAGGTCTCACCCTCCACTTT.

The rearrangement links TRBV7-8 to TRBJ2-7; 11 bases align to TRBD2. Germline V lookup: CDR1 SGHVS, CDR2 FQNEAQ. The CDR3 totals 16 residues. Germline trimming cut 5 bases from V and 3 bases from J; bases unmatched to any gene: 9. The CDR3 loop reads CASSLVSSGGIYEQYF. CDR3 DNA sequence: TGTGCCAGCAGCCTCGTTTCTAGCGGGGGGATCTACGAGCAGTACTTC.

This clone was counted once. V and J are TRBV7-3 and TRBJ2-5; 9 bases are a match to TRBD2. Unmatched junction bases numbered 7, after V lost 1 base and J lost 1 base. The CDR3 has 17 amino acids. From germline, CDR1 is SGHTA and CDR2 FQGTGA. CDR3 sequence reads: CASSLIGGLAGQETQYF. The CDR3 nucleotides read TGTGCCAGCAGCTTAATAGGGGGACTAGCAGGCCAAGAGACCCAGTACTTC.

The chain carries TRBV2 and TRBJ1-5; weak D call: TRBD1 (6 bases). The CDR3 extends over 13 amino acids. V lost 7 bases and J lost 3, with 10 bases in between. In germline, CDR1 is SNHLY, CDR2 FYNNEI. The CDR3 DNA reads TGTGCCAGCACCGGACAGATCAATCAGCCCCAGCATTTT. This codes for CASTGQINQPQHF.

The sample holds one count of this clone. The chain links TRBV10-2 to TRBJ1-4; D unclear. Per the germline V gene, CDR1 is WSHSY and CDR2 is SAAADI. The CDR3 has 12 residues. Trimming took off 3 bases at V and 7 bases at J, with 6 bases between the two ends. Here the CDR3 DNA reads TGCGCCAGCAGTGAACGGGGTGAAAAACTGTTTTTT. Its translation is CASSERGEKLFF.

The chain carries TRBV29-1 and TRBJ2-1, with D perhaps given as TRBD1 or TRBD2 (5 bases each). The germline CDR1 and CDR2 sequences are SQVTM and ANQGSEA. The germline V and J ends were trimmed by 3 bases and 7 bases, with 10 bases remaining between them. The CDR3 consists of 12 residues. CDR3 in DNA: TGCAGCGTTGATTCAGGGAGAAATGAGCAGTTCTTC. Protein: CSVDSGRNEQFF.

The chain is built from TRBV9 and TRBJ1-5; tentatively, D is TRBD1 (6 bases). This CDR3 contains 14 residues. Trimming stripped 3 bases from V and 4 bases from J, with 11 bases between. The germline V gene has CDR1 SGDLS and CDR2 YYNGEE. The CDR3 nucleotides read TGTGCCAGCAGCGCCACAGGGTCGAATCAGCCCCAGCATTTT. Its protein is CASSATGSNQPQHF.

The chain combines TRBV19 with TRBJ1-5; a weak D match, TRBD1 (5 bases). The CDR3 sequence is 12 residues long. V was clipped by 9 bases and J by 9 bases, with 15 bases between them. Germline lookup yields CDR1 LNHDA and CDR2 SQIVND (reference sequence). The CDR3 spells CASRFPRGPQHF. CDR3 bases: TGTGCCAGCCGATTCCCGAGGGGGCCCCAGCATTTT. Using reference TRBV19 and TRBJ1-5 for the parts outside the CDR3, the full variable domain is DGGITQSPKYLFRKEGQNVTLSCEQNLNHDAMYWYRQDPGQGLRLIYYSQIVNDFQKGDIAEGYSVSREKKESFPLTVTSAQKNPTAFYLCASRFPRGPQHFGDGTRLSIL.

The V and J genes are TRBV7-3 and TRBJ2-1; 9 nucleotides line up with TRBD2. The germline V gene has CDR1 SGHTA and CDR2 FQGTGA. Losses at the gene ends were 1 base for V and 8 bases for J; bases not matched to a gene: 3. The CDR3 is 14 amino acids. The CDR3 reads CASSLIPSGDEQFF. CDR3 sequence (DNA): TGTGCCAGCAGCTTAATCCCTAGCGGGGATGAGCAGTTCTTC.

The chain has TRBV3-1 (or the pseudogene TRBV3-2) and TRBJ2-7, with 14 bases lining up with TRBD2. The CDR3 consists of 16 residues. Germline V gene lookup returns CDR1 LGHDT and CDR2 YNNKEL (reference sequence). The trim removed 4 bases at V and 1 base at J, leaving 3 bases unmatched. CDR3 sequence (DNA): TGTGCCAGCAGCCTAGGACTAGCGGGAGGTTCCTACGAGCAGTACTTC. It yields the protein CASSLGLAGGSYEQYF.

V usage is TRBV5-1 and J usage is TRBJ2-1; TRBD2 agrees at 10 bases. In germline, CDR1 is SGHRS, CDR2 YFSETQ. CDR3 length: 15 amino acids. Losses at the gene ends were 5 bases for V and 4 bases for J; bases not matched to a gene: 6. CDR3 region: CASRPGLADYNEQFF. CDR3 in DNA: TGCGCCAGCAGGCCAGGACTAGCGGATTACAATGAGCAGTTCTTC.

The gene calls are TRBV19 and TRBJ1-4, with D unresolved. The germline V gene encodes CDR1 LNHDA and CDR2 SQIVND (reference sequence). Trimming took 9 bases from V and 7 from J, leaving 15 bases between them. The CDR3 loop spans 13 amino acids. CDR3 sequence reads: CASGERSGEKLFF. CDR3 nucleotides: TGTGCCAGCGGGGAGCGGTCGGGTGAAAAACTGTTTTTT.

The chain uses TRBV21-1 and TRBJ2-5; TRBD2, the table's D call, was not compared with the DNA. TRBV21-1 is labeled a pseudogene. The CDR3 sequence is 15 residues long. CDR3 DNA sequence: TGTGCCAGCAGCAACCTTGCGGGAGTATCAGAGACCCAGTACTTC. This sequence encodes CASSNLAGVSETQYF.

The rearrangement uses TRBV7-3 and TRBJ1-6; TRBD1 is a possible D gene (6 bases). Germline CDR1 SGHTA, CDR2 FQGTGA. The CDR3 spans 14 residues. Trimming pared 5 bases from V and 10 bases from J, leaving 15 bases between. The CDR3 region has the DNA TGTGCCAGCAGCCCCGGGGGGGGCTACTCACCCCTCCACTTT. Translating it yields CASSPGGGYSPLHF.

This chain connects TRBV6-6 to TRBJ1-2, with TRBD1 as a possible D gene (6 bases). The V gene lost 6 bases and the J gene lost 5 bases, with 19 bases spanning the gap. There are 15 residues in the CDR3. Germline CDR1 and CDR2: MNHNY and SVGAGI (reference sequence). The CDR3 DNA follows: TGTGCCAGCAGCCCGGACTCCTCAAGGGGGTATGGCTACACCTTC. It codes for CASSPDSSRGYGYTF.

The J gene is TRBJ1-5, the V gene TRBV6-2 or TRBV6-3; D remains ambiguous. The V gene's germline CDR1 is MNHEY and CDR2 SVGEGT. With 0 bases removed from V and 6 bases from J, the gap between germline ends came to 9 bases. The CDR3 totals 14 residues. CDR3 in DNA: TGTGCCAGCAGTTACTCGAGTACTACTCAGCCCCAGCATTTT. It yields the protein CASSYSSTTQPQHF.

This chain uses TRBV28 with TRBJ1-1; no definite D call. CDR3 length: 12 amino acids. Germline loops: CDR1 MDHEN, CDR2 SYDVKM. Trimming shortened V by 7 bases and J by 5 bases, and 11 bases separated the two germline ends. The CDR3 nucleotides are TGTGCCAGCATAAGGGCTGGGACTGAAGCTTTCTTT. This encodes CASIRAGTEAFF. Drawing the rest from reference TRBV28 and TRBJ1-1, the complete variable domain is DVKVTQSSRYLVKRTGEKVFLECVQDMDHENMFWYRQDPGLGLRLIYFSYDVKMKEKGDIPEGYSVSREKKERFSLILESASTNQTSMYLCASIRAGTEAFFGQGTRLTVV.

CDR3 nucleotide sequence: TGCGCCAGCAGCCAAGAAAGGGGGCTCAATCAGCCCCAGCATTTT. It yields the protein CASSQERGLNQPQHF. The chain couples TRBV4-1 to TRBJ1-5; 7 nucleotides match TRBD1. V shed 0 bases and J 3 bases; nucleotides not matched to a gene: 2. The germline gives CDR1 MGHRA, CDR2 YSYEKL. This CDR3 contains 15 residues.

The J gene is TRBJ1-5, the V gene TRBV29-1, with D maybe TRBD1 (5 bases). Germline values: CDR1 SQVTM, CDR2 ANQGSEA. Trimming cost V 4 bases and J 3 bases, with 13 bases left between them. The CDR3 length is 14 residues. The CDR3 DNA sequence: TGCAGCGTTGCTGATGGACAAATCAATCAGCCCCAGCATTTT. Translation: CSVADGQINQPQHF.

This rearrangement joins TRBV5-1 to TRBJ2-3; 7 nucleotides agree with TRBD1. Germline CDR1 and CDR2: SGHRS and YFSETQ. CDR3 size: 15 residues. Trimming removed 4 bases from V and 9 bases from J; junction bases left unmatched: 14. As DNA, the CDR3 is TGCGCCAGCAGCCCGCAACAGGGGCCCAAGCGCACGCAGTATTTT. Protein product: CASSPQQGPKRTQYF.

CDR3 amino acids: CASSLTSGSWGEQFF. CDR3 nucleotides: TGCGCCAGCAGCCTTACTAGCGGGAGTTGGGGTGAGCAGTTCTTC. The chain combines TRBV4-1 with TRBJ2-1; 11 bases are shared with TRBD2. This CDR3 has 15 residues. The ends lost 4 bases at V and 9 bases at J; junction bases unmatched: 8. Germline CDR1 and CDR2: MGHRA and YSYEKL.

The count of this clone is one. J is TRBJ1-5 and V is TRBV4-3; TRBD1 aligns across 7 bases. Looked up from germline, CDR1 is LGHNA and CDR2 is YSLEER. The V segment lost 1 base and the J segment 0 bases; nucleotides outside the gene matches: 3. There are 16 residues in the CDR3. CDR3: CASSQGTGDSNQPQHF. The CDR3 DNA reads TGCGCCAGCAGCCAAGGGACAGGCGATAGCAATCAGCCCCAGCATTTT.

This chain links TRBV4-1 with TRBJ2-2; TRBD2 might be the D (5 bases). The V gene's germline CDR1 is MGHRA and CDR2 YSYEKL. The CDR3 consists of 18 residues. V lost 0 bases to trimming and J lost 7 bases, with 21 bases between them. CDR3 residues: CASSQESLGLPRDGELFF. The CDR3 nucleotides are TGCGCCAGCAGCCAAGAAAGCCTTGGACTTCCGAGGGACGGGGAGCTGTTTTTT.